This T cell receptor beta chain was profiled in a study of CD8 T cells in ankylosing spondylitis. General study findings and limits: Seemingly distinctive of ankylosing spondylitis blood was a TCR beta motif formed by eight highly homologous variants. In reactive arthritis synovial fluid and blood, some motif variants had been reported before.

A quantitative 5'-RACE method, one with molecular barcodes, was used to make TCR beta libraries. TCRdb re-called the 5' RACE reads through MiXCR, storing one row per CDR3 protein. The sample includes some 400,000 distinct CDR3 sequences, more than 20% of them seen just once. This clonotype was found once. Its antigen is undetermined. Relative to the germline gene, one junction end is altered; a read error may explain this. From germline, CDR1 is SSHAT and CDR2 FNYEAQ (reference sequence). The CDR3 consists of 15 residues. V is TRBV7-7 and J is TRBJ2-3, with TRBD1 matching 9 bases. The sequence was collected from a male donor with ankylosing spondylitis. The sequenced sample was blood, either unsorted or a sorted T cell fraction (not recorded which). The CDR3 protein is CASSFRDRVTDTQYF. CDR3 nucleotides: TGTGCTAGCAGCTTCCGGGACAGGGTGACAGATACGCAGTATTTT.